This passage covers 10 T cell receptor beta chains from one sample sequenced in a study of OX40 agonist ivuxolimab in advanced cancers. Libraries came from the immunoSEQ multiplex PCR assay. TCRdb stores this immuneACCESS table with in-frame sequences only. Part of the clones is absent; in the studies checked, under half of the shortfall reflects unresolved V genes, and no reason is known for the rest. A total of some 86,000 clones appear in this sample, about 95% of them only once. The top ten clonotypes cover about 10% of the sample. Sequencing was performed on CD4+ or CD8+ T cells sorted from blood, taken in a trial of the OX40 agonist ivuxolimab. All receptors derive from an adult with an advanced solid tumor such as melanoma, head and neck, liver or kidney cancer.

In its sample, this clone was seen a few times. The chain carries TRBV2 and TRBJ1-3; D perhaps matches TRBD1 (5 bases). Between the trimmed V and J ends, which lost 7 bases and 2 bases, there was a span of 9 bases. This CDR3 spans 13 amino acids. Germline V gives CDR1 SNHLY, CDR2 FYNNEI. The CDR3: CASTPGPGNTIYF. CDR3 bases: TGTGCCAGCACCCCAGGGCCTGGAAACACCATATATTTT.

There are a few counts of this clone. The chain combines TRBV27 with TRBJ2-1, with D possibly being TRBD1 or TRBD2 (5 bases each). Trimming removed 5 bases from V and 7 bases from J, with 15 bases in between. This CDR3 is built from 14 residues. CDR1 and CDR2 (germline): MNHEY, SMNVEV (reference sequence). DNA for the CDR3: TGTGCCAGCAGTCTATTGGGACCTGGAAATGAGCAGTTCTTC. Translated: CASSLLGPGNEQFF.

The rearrangement links TRBV7-3 to TRBJ2-5, with TRBD2 as a possible D gene (5 bases). The J call may be mistaken, given a closer DNA end match to TRBJ2-7. Germline lookup yields CDR1 SGHTA and CDR2 FQGTGA. The CDR3 length is 14 residues. The CDR3 spells CASSPRGDSYEQYF. The DNA for the CDR3 is TGTGCCAGCAGCCCCCGGGGAGACTCCTACGAGCAGTACTTC.

V usage is TRBV7-8 and J usage is TRBJ1-1, with D perhaps TRBD1 (6 bases). The ends were cut back, 4 bases at V and 1 base at J, with 16 bases in the middle. There are 16 residues in the CDR3. Germline lookup yields CDR1 SGHVS and CDR2 FQNEAQ. The CDR3 protein is CASSSERDTENTEAFF. CDR3 bases: TGTGCCAGCAGCTCCGAGCGGGACACTGAGAACACTGAAGCTTTCTTT.

This chain links TRBV7-3 with TRBJ1-3, with D hard to call. V shed 2 bases and J shed 4 bases, with 12 bases lying between them. The CDR3 is 15 amino acids. Germline CDR1 SGHTA, CDR2 FQGTGA. The CDR3 protein is CASSLVWLGGNTIYF. CDR3 in DNA: TGTGCCAGCAGCTTAGTGTGGCTCGGAGGAAACACCATATATTTT.

The rearrangement links TRBV23-1 to TRBJ1-3; perhaps TRBD1 as D (6 bases). TRBV23-1 is given ORF status, its function remaining uncertain. Trimming took 2 bases from V and 5 from J, leaving 10 bases between them. The CDR3 extends over 14 amino acids. CDR3 amino acids: CASSQVGQRNTIYF. In DNA form, the CDR3 reads TGCGCCAGCAGTCAAGTTGGACAGCGAAACACCATATATTTT.

The V gene is TRBV19, the J gene TRBJ2-1, with D tentatively TRBD1 or TRBD2 (6 bases each). The V end lost 5 bases, the J end lost 0 bases, and 11 bases lay between the germline ends. The CDR3 runs to 15 residues. Germline CDR1 is LNHDA and CDR2 is SQIVND (reference sequence). The CDR3 DNA reads TGTGCCAGTAGTGTCGGGGGCAGCTCCTACAATGAGCAGTTCTTC. This encodes CASSVGGSSYNEQFF.

V gene TRBV7-9 combines with J gene TRBJ2-5; D is possibly TRBD1 (6 bases). This CDR3 spans 12 amino acids. The V gene lost 6 bases and the J gene lost 5 bases, with 10 bases spanning the gap. Germline loops: CDR1 SEHNR, CDR2 FQNEAQ (reference sequence). DNA for the CDR3: TGTGCCAGCAGGAACAGGGTGGAGACCCAGTACTTC. Its protein is CASRNRVETQYF.

The chain joins TRBV2 to TRBJ2-7; D gene unclear. Trimming stripped 3 bases from V and 2 bases from J, with 2 bases between. CDR1 is SNHLY, CDR2 FYNNEI, per germline. The CDR3 runs 11 residues. The CDR3 bases are TGTGCCAGCAGTGAGACCTACGAGCAGTACTTC. This translates into CASSETYEQYF.

The CDR3, as DNA: TGTGCCAGCAGCTCCTCCATGGGGGGAGGTAGGACTGAAGCTTTCTTT. Protein product: CASSSSMGGGRTEAFF. V usage is TRBV11-2 and J usage is TRBJ1-1, with D possibly matching TRBD1 (5 bases). Germline V gives CDR1 SGHAT, CDR2 FQNNGV. Trimming left V 4 bases short and J 5 bases short, with 20 bases between. The CDR3 runs 16 residues.